This T cell receptor beta chain is from a study of radiotherapy plus CTLA-4 blockade in lung cancer. In regard to this clone: The antigen remains undetermined.

General study results and limits: Subsequent to radiotherapy plus ipilimumab, tumor-derived TCR clones underwent expansion in blood.

Losses at the gene ends were 7 bases for V and 3 bases for J; bases not matched to a gene: 7. The germline V gene has CDR1 SQVTM and CDR2 ANQGSEA. The CDR3 is 16 residues long. Sequencing used immunoSEQ multiplex PCR; TCRdb keeps in-frame clones, though not all of them. In the table there are 53,000 or so clones, around nine tenths of which are singletons. The chain joins TRBV29-1 to TRBJ2-1; 15 positions match TRBD2. Sequenced material: peripheral blood, taken from a patient treated with radiotherapy plus ipilimumab. This receptor was obtained from a human donor with non-small cell lung cancer whose response to radiotherapy plus ipilimumab could not be evaluated. This chain's CDR3 is CSAGGLAGGYYNEQFF. DNA for the CDR3: TGCAGCGCTGGGGGACTAGCGGGAGGATACTACAATGAGCAGTTCTTC.